This TCR beta chain was identified during a study of human T cells and chemical hapten exposure. Individual cDNA molecules each carried unique molecular identifiers attached by the library. Original processing methods: Samples ranged from roughly 23,224 to 700,000 TCRs, with a median of 95,638. MiXCR, applied by TCRdb to the RACE reads, yields one record per CDR3 protein. TCRdb's processing, not the authors' own work, is the source of the V and J calls. The table lists more than 250,000 distinct CDR3 sequences, about 9% of them singletons. Germline-derived CDR1 and CDR2 are MNHEY and SVGAGI. Trimming removed 0 bases at V and 7 bases at J, with 13 bases between. The CDR3 is made up of 16 amino acids. Time point defined: pre-sensitization, week 0. Treatment meaning: therapeutic diphenylcyclopropenone sensitization with weekly scalp DPC.

The chain links TRBV6-5 to TRBJ1-6; D is ambiguous. The receptor was derived from a woman in her 40s with alopecia areata. Some clones in this sample may be carry-over from other donors' samples. The source material was whole blood, sampled in connection with sensitization to the hapten diphenylcyclopropenone (DPC). The CDR3 reads CASSYSLIDHNSPLHF. The DNA of the CDR3 is TGTGCCAGCAGTTACTCTCTCATAGACCACAATTCACCCCTCCACTTT.